The T cell receptor beta chain described here comes from a study of regulatory T cells in long-lasting Graves disease. This clonotype has only a few counts. Its specificity is unknown. Broader study findings: Persistent Graves' patients showed reduced TCR diversity versus newly diagnosed patients.

There are 13 residues in the CDR3. Germline lookup yields CDR1 MNHEY and CDR2 SMNVEV (reference sequence). V lost 3 bases and J lost 6, with 8 bases in between. Investigators prepared the TCR beta libraries by applying iRepertoire HTBI primers and Arm-PCR of CDR3 regions. One entry per CDR3 protein, called by TCRdb with MiXCR from the multiplex PCR reads. The data show 400,000 to 500,000 distinct CDR3 sequences, 21% seen once. The time point is: persistent/refractory GD, antithyroid drugs over 5 years with positive TRAb. The TCR library was made from RNA that had been extracted from PBMCs in TRIzol. EDTA tubes received about 10 milliliters of collected peripheral blood.

The sample here was peripheral blood mononuclear cells (PBMCs), taken when the disease was refractory, from a patient treated with antithyroid drugs. The chain combines TRBV27 with TRBJ2-2, with unresolved D. The sequence was obtained from a female donor with Graves disease. CDR3 protein: CASSFFGSGELFF. CDR3 DNA: TGTGCCAGCAGTTTCTTTGGATCCGGGGAGCTGTTTTTT.